This T cell receptor (beta chain) was recorded in a study of OX40 agonist ivuxolimab in advanced cancers. Looking at the study overall: Three dose-escalation patients had partial responses: one with hepatocellular carcinoma and two with cutaneous melanoma.

Generated by immunoSEQ multiplex PCR, the TCRdb table keeps only in-frame clones and is missing some. The sample lists about 51,000 clones; 80% to 85% were seen once. This clone was picked up one time. On cycle 4 day 1 and cycle 7 day 1, as well as at baseline, blood was sampled. The receptor's source is an adult with an advanced solid tumor such as melanoma, head and neck, liver or kidney cancer. Sample: CD4+ or CD8+ T cells sorted from blood, taken in a trial of the OX40 agonist ivuxolimab.

CDR3 nucleotide sequence: TGTGCCAGTGGGGGACGACAGGGGGTGAACATTCAGTACTTC. As protein: CASGGRQGVNIQYF. J is TRBJ2-4 and V is TRBV19; 9 bases agree with TRBD1. There are 14 residues in the CDR3. The germline V gene has CDR1 LNHDA and CDR2 SQIVND (reference sequence). After removal of 8 bases from V and 7 bases from J, the junction contained 9 bases not matched to a gene.